Listed here are 14 T cell receptor beta chains from one sample, sequenced in a study of blood T cell repertoires in COVID-19. TCRdb keeps only in-frame clones here, not all; method: immunoSEQ multiplex PCR. The sample records 12,000 to 15,000 clones, around 87% being singletons. Sequenced material: peripheral blood. These receptors were collected from a human donor in a cohort sampled during active COVID-19.

The rearrangement links TRBV7-3 to TRBJ2-2; 7 positions agree with TRBD2. The length of the CDR3 is 14 residues. After removal of 6 bases from V and 5 bases from J, the junction contained 6 bases not matched to a gene. The V gene's germline CDR1 is SGHTA and CDR2 FQGTGA. The CDR3 sequence: CASRARGSTGELFF. The CDR3 region has the DNA TGTGCCAGCAGGGCGCGCGGGAGTACCGGGGAGCTGTTTTTT.

This clone has only one observation. This rearrangement joins TRBV11-2 to TRBJ2-6; D is unclear. Per the germline V gene, CDR1 is SGHAT and CDR2 is FQNNGV. CDR3 length equals 13 residues. The germline V and J ends were trimmed by 5 bases and 4 bases, with 6 bases remaining between them. CDR3 residues: CASSISGANVLTF. CDR3 DNA: TGTGCCAGCAGCATCTCCGGGGCCAACGTCCTGACTTTC.

This clone has only one observation. The rearrangement links TRBV7-3 to TRBJ1-2; TRBD1 agrees at 9 bases. From germline, CDR1 is SGHTA and CDR2 FQGTGA. The CDR3 consists of 13 residues. V was clipped by 5 bases and J by 8 bases; unmatched bases: 6. The CDR3 DNA is TGTGCCAGCAGCCCACAGGGGGCTGAGGGCTACACCTTC. Translated, it gives CASSPQGAEGYTF.

This chain joins TRBV4-3 and TRBJ2-1; TRBD1 matches at 10 bases. The V gene's germline CDR1 is LGHNA and CDR2 YSLEER. The V and J ends lost 4 bases and 3 bases, in that order; junction bases with no gene match: 3. The CDR3 runs to 15 residues. The DNA of the CDR3 is TGCGCCAGCAGCCGCGGGACAGGGGACTACAATGAGCAGTTCTTC. This codes for CASSRGTGDYNEQFF.

The V and J genes are TRBV2 and TRBJ2-5, with a possible D match to TRBD1 (5 bases). Germline V lookup: CDR1 SNHLY, CDR2 FYNNEI. The germline V and J ends were trimmed by 3 bases and 4 bases, with 15 bases remaining between them. This CDR3 is built from 15 residues. CDR3 amino acids: CASSEEGRDLETQYF. In DNA form, the CDR3 reads TGTGCCAGCAGTGAGGAAGGCAGGGATTTAGAGACCCAGTACTTC.

The J gene is TRBJ2-1, the V gene TRBV24-1; TRBD1 aligns across 9 bases. Germline V gene data show CDR1 as KGHDR and CDR2 as SFDVKD. J gave up 5 bases and V 4 bases, and 2 bases lay outside the gene matches. The CDR3 runs 14 residues. The CDR3 bases are TGTGCCACCAGTGAATGGGACAGGGACAATGAGCAGTTCTTC. Translated, it gives CATSEWDRDNEQFF.

The J gene is TRBJ2-1, the V gene TRBV4-3, with 12 bases fitting TRBD2. This CDR3 comprises 16 residues. Per the germline V gene, CDR1 is LGHNA and CDR2 is YSLEER. Unmatched junction bases numbered 5, after V lost 4 bases and J lost 4 bases. The DNA for the CDR3 is TGCGCCAGCAGCCCACTAACTAGCGGGAGGTACAATGAGCAGTTCTTC. Its translation is CASSPLTSGRYNEQFF.

The J gene is TRBJ2-7, the V gene TRBV7-9; D is possibly TRBD2 (6 bases). The CDR3 is 15 amino acids. Trimming shortened V by 4 bases and J by 0 bases, and 13 bases separated the two germline ends. Per germline, CDR1 SEHNR and CDR2 FQNEAQ (reference sequence). The CDR3 spells CASSSPPGVSYEQYF. Here the CDR3 DNA reads TGTGCCAGCAGCTCCCCTCCGGGAGTCTCCTACGAGCAGTACTTC.

This clone was seen only a few times. The V and J genes are TRBV7-8 and TRBJ2-7; TRBD2 is a possible D gene (6 bases). Germline V gene sequence: CDR1 SGHVS, CDR2 FQNEAQ. This CDR3 is built from 15 residues. With 5 bases removed from V and 2 bases from J, the gap between germline ends came to 16 bases. The CDR3 nucleotides read TGTGCCAGCAGCCTTACTAGCTTGGATCCCTACGAGCAGTACTTC. It translates to CASSLTSLDPYEQYF.

This rearrangement joins TRBV28 to TRBJ2-5, with a weak D call TRBD1 (5 bases). Trimming removed 4 bases at V and 7 bases at J, with 22 bases between. The V gene's germline CDR1 is MDHEN and CDR2 SYDVKM. The CDR3 loop spans 16 amino acids. CDR3 nucleotide sequence: TGTGCCAGCAGTTCAACCTCAGGGATAGGCCGTGGGACCCAGTACTTC. Encoded protein: CASSSTSGIGRGTQYF.

This chain uses TRBV5-1 with TRBJ1-2; possibly TRBD1 for D (6 bases). V shed 4 bases and J shed 6 bases, with 19 bases lying between them. This CDR3 is 15 amino acids long. Germline values: CDR1 SGHRS, CDR2 YFSETQ. CDR3 sequence: CASSTDPTGFDGYTF. DNA of the CDR3: TGCGCCAGCAGCACCGACCCGACAGGATTCGATGGCTACACCTTC.

This clone was picked up a small number of times. This chain uses TRBV4-2 with TRBJ2-7; the D gene is possibly TRBD2 (5 bases). The CDR3 loop spans 15 amino acids. V gave up 1 base and J gave up 4 bases, with 14 bases separating them. The germline V gene encodes CDR1 LGHNA and CDR2 YNFKEQ. The CDR3 nucleotides read TGTGCCAGCAGCCAAGGCCAGAGCGGAGTATACGAGCAGTACTTC. Amino acids: CASSQGQSGVYEQYF.

The rearrangement links TRBV7-8 to TRBJ1-2, with 9 bases lining up with TRBD1. CDR3 length: 15 amino acids. Germline V lookup: CDR1 SGHVS, CDR2 FQNEAQ. V shed 3 bases and J 4 bases; nucleotides not matched to a gene: 6. CDR3 in amino acids: CASSLSGQGSYGYTF. The CDR3 region has the DNA TGTGCCAGCAGCTTGTCGGGACAGGGAAGCTATGGCTACACCTTC.

The V call is TRBV21-1, the J call TRBJ1-1. TRBV21-1 is flagged as a pseudogene. This CDR3 spans 14 amino acids. CDR3 region: CASSKARVGTEAFF. The CDR3 bases are TGTGCCAGCAGCAAAGCGAGGGTTGGGACTGAAGCTTTCTTT.